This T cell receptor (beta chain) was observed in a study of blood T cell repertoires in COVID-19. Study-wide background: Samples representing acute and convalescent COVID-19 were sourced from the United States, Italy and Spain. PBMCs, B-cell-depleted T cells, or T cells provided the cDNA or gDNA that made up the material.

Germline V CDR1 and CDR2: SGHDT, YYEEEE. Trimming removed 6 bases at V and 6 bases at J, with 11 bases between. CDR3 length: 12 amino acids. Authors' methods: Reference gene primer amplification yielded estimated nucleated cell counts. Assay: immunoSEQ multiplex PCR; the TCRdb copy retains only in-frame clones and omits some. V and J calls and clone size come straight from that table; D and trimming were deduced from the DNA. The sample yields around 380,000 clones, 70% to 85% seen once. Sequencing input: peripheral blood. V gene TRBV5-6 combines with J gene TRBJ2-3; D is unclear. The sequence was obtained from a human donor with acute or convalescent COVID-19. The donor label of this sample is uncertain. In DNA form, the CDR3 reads TGTGCCAGCACCCTCAGATGGGATACGCAGTATTTT. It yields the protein CASTLRWDTQYF.